Below, one T cell receptor (beta chain) is given with its context. Per germline, CDR1 SGHTA and CDR2 FQGNSA. The CDR3 contains 18 residues. Trimming took off 0 bases at V and 0 bases at J, with 15 bases between the two ends. The sample originates from a study of T cell responses to AZD1222 COVID-19 vaccine. The assay was immunoSEQ multiplex PCR, and TCRdb's table has in-frame clones only and misses some. Among about 94,000 clones listed, about 90% were seen once. This chain links TRBV7-2 with TRBJ1-5, with D hard to call. This sequence was found in an adult in good health. The source was peripheral blood, collected on day 0 of AZD1222 vaccination. The CDR3 reads CASSLARFADYSNQPQHF. CDR3 nucleotide sequence: TGTGCCAGCAGCTTAGCGCGTTTCGCAGATTATAGCAATCAGCCCCAGCATTTT.